The sequence of this T cell receptor (beta chain) was determined in a study of identical twins. Study-level findings and limits: Insertions were reduced in abundant cord blood beta clonotypes but not in memory repertoires.

As for this clonotype: Its antigen is not known.

Germline-derived CDR1 and CDR2 are MDHEN and SYDVKM. V dropped 3 bases and J dropped 8; count of bases not matched to a gene: 11. This CDR3 is 16 amino acids long. TCRdb independently ran MiXCR on the 5' RACE reads; one entry per CDR3 protein. The sample shows 1.5 million to 2 million distinct CDR3 sequences, about 30% of them seen only once. The source of this sequence is a newborn girl in good health. V and J are TRBV28 and TRBJ2-1; 9 nucleotides agree with TRBD2. The sequenced sample was cord blood. CDR3 in amino acids: CASSFRLAGTSDEQFF. The CDR3 DNA reads as TGTGCCAGCAGTTTTAGGCTAGCGGGAACGTCGGATGAGCAGTTCTTC.